The clone carrying this T cell receptor beta chain has more than one count but fewer than ten. The V and J ends lost 1 base and 8 bases respectively, with 12 bases between them. The CDR3 consists of 14 residues. Germline V gives CDR1 LGHDT, CDR2 YNNKEL (reference sequence). The sample comes from a study of T cells after yellow fever vaccination. The authors made TCR cDNA by 5'RACE template switching, adding a universal primer site and UMIs. TCRdb reanalysed the 5' RACE reads using MiXCR and keeps one entry per CDR3 protein. Of about 260,000 distinct CDR3 sequences listed, around 4.9% are singletons. The V call is TRBV3-1, the J call TRBJ1-5; D is ambiguous. The TCR originated in a man aged 18 to 29 who received the YFV17D yellow fever vaccine. The sample in question was CD4+ T cells sorted from PBMCs, obtained on the day of the yellow fever booster vaccination. CDR3 region: CASSQGSPGEPQHF. The CDR3 DNA reads as TGTGCCAGCAGCCAAGGGTCTCCCGGGGAGCCCCAGCATTTT.